Listed below are T cell receptor beta chains from one sample, sequenced in a study of blood T cell repertoires in COVID-19. TCRdb's table, derived via immunoSEQ multiplex PCR, lists solely in-frame clones and lacks some. Of approximately 75,000 clones in the sample, 74% were seen once. Sequencing used peripheral blood. These receptors all come from a human donor with acute or convalescent COVID-19. The donor label of this sample is uncertain. The CDR3 runs from the conserved cysteine through the conserved F or W. The D gene is left open where the match is weak. Expanded clones get a size class; other rows say once, few or many, or leave the size out.

NA	TRBJ2-3	TRBV5-1	NA	TGCGCCAGCAGCGCCCAGGGGCCTAGCACAGATACGCAGTATTTT	CASSAQGPSTDTQYF
NA	TRBJ2-1	TRBV15	TRBD1	TGTGCCACCAGCAGAGAGGGACAGGGAGTTGAGCAGTTCTTC	CATSREGQGVEQFF
NA	TRBJ1-1	TRBV5-6	NA	TGTGCCAGCAGCTTGATAGGGGCGCAGAGCACTGAAGCTTTCTTT	CASSLIGAQSTEAFF
NA	TRBJ2-5	TRBV7-2	NA	TGTGCCAGCAGCTTAGCGCGGCAGGGTGGAGAGACCCAGTACTTC	CASSLARQGGETQYF
few	TRBJ1-3	TRBV19	NA	TGTGCCAGTAGTATCCCCGCCGGGGCTGGAAACACCATATATTTT	CASSIPAGAGNTIYF
NA	TRBJ2-3	TRBV7-2	NA	TGTGCCAGCAGCCCTAAGACAGATACGCAGTATTTT	CASSPKTDTQYF
NA	TRBJ1-4	TRBV4-2	TRBD1	TGTGCCAGCAGCCAAGGGTGGGGACAGTCCGATGAAAAACTGTTTTTT	CASSQGWGQSDEKLFF
NA	TRBJ2-1	TRBV7-2	TRBD2	TGTGCCAGCAGCTTCTTTGGGCGGGGGGGCAACAATGAGCAGTTCTTC	CASSFFGRGGNNEQFF
few	TRBJ1-6	TRBV5-1	NA	TGCGCCAGCAGCTTGGCCCAGGGAAATTCACCCCTCCACTTT	CASSLAQGNSPLHF
NA	TRBJ2-5	TRBV7-2	TRBD2	TGTGCCAGCAGCTTAGGGAGCGGGGTAAGGCGGGAGACCCAGTACTTC	CASSLGSGVRRETQYF